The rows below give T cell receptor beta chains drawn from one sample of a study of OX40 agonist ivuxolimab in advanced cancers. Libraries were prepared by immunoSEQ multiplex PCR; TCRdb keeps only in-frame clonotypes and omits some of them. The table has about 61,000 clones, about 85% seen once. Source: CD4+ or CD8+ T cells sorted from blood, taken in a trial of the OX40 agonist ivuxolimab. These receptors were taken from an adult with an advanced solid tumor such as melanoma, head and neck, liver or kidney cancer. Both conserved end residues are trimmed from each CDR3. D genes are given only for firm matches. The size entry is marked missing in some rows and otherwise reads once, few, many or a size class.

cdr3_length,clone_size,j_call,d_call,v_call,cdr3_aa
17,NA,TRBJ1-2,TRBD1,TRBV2,ASSEGGFGTGEANYGYT
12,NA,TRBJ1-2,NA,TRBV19,ASSIRTANYGYT
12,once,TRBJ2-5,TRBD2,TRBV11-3,ASSKGTSRETQY
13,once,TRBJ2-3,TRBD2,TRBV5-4,ASSQRGRGTDTQY
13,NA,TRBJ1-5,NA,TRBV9,ASSASPHVREPQH
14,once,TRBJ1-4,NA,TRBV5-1,ASSLDRTATNEKLF
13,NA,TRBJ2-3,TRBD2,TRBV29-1,SVGYPAGITDTQY
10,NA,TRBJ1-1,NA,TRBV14,ASSFGSTEAF
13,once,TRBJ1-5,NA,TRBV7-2,ASSLAGRSNQPQH
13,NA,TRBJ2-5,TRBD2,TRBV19,ASSITGTSGETQY
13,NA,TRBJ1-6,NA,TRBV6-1,ASSAGGRANSPLH
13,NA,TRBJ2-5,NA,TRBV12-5,ASGLPGLGLETQY
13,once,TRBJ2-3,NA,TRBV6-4,ASSVADLSTDTQY
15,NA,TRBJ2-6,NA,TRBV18,ASSPIGTTSGANVLT
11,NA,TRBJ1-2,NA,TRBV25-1,ASSEAKQYGYT
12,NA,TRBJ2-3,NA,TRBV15,ATSRGGLTDTQY
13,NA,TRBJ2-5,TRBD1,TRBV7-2,ASSWDRNKQETQY
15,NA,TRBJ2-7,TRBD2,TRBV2,ASSPYSVSGGSYEQY
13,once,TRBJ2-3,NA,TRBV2,ATATGTTGTDTQY
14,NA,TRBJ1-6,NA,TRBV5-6,ASSSTGVAGHSPLH
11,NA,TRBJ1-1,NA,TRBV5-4,AEGDIENTEAF
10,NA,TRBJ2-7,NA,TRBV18,ASSPMGGEQY
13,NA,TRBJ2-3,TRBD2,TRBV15,ATSLETSGTDTQY
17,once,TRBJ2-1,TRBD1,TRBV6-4,ASSARGGQGSGSYNEQF
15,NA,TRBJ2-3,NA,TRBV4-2,ASSQGIGQRVADTQY
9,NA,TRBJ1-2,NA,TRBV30,TTQANYGYT
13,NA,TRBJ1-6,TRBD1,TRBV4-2,ASSQSTGGNSPLH
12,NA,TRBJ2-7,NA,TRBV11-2,ASSLGTSVAEQY
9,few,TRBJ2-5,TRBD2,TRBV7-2,ASSSPGGQY
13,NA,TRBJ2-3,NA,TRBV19,ASSIAGTGTDTQY
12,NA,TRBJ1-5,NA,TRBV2,ASSDSDSRGPQH
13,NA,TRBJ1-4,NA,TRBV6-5,ASSYTGGREEKLF
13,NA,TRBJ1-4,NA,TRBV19,ASTRSLSTNEKLF
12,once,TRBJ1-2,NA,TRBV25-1,ASAKVGGAGGYT
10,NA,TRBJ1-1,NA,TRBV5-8,ASSLMDTEAF
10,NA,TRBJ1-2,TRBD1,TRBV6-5,ASSRQGHGYT
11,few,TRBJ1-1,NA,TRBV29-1,SVSRELKGEAF
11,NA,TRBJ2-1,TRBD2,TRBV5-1,ASSPLAEHEQF
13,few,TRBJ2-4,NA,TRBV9,ASSVGGAGKNIQY
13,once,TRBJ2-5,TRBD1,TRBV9,ASSDGTGGRETQY
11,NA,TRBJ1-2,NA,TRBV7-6,ASSPEGGSGYT
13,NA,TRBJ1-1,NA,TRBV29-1,SVQSGGGLNTEAF
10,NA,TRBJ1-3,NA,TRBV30,AWSVLGNTIY
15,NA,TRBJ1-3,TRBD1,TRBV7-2,ASSFRTGSISGNTIY
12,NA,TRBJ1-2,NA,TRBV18,ASSPKGNTYGYT
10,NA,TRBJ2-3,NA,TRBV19,ASSAAWDTQY
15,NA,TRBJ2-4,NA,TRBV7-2,ASSSEGVGASKNIQY
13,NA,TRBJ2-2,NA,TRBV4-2,ASSQFGGRTGELF
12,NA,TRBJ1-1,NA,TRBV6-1,ASSATEMNTEAF
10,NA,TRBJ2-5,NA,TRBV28,ASKSSQETQY
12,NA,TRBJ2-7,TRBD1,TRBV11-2,ASSPTDRPREQY
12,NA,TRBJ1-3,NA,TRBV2,ARSLGSSGNTIY
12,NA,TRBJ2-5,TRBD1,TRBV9,ASSPVGGGETQY
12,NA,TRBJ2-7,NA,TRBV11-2,ASSLYHSSYEQY
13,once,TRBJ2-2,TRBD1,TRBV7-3,ASSYGTGATGELF
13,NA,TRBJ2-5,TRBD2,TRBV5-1,ASSRGTSGQETQY
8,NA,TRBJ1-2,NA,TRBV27,ASSLYGYT